This T cell receptor beta chain is from a study of blood T cell repertoires in COVID-19. Study-wide context: The United States, Italy and Spain provided the acute and convalescent COVID-19 samples. The cDNA or gDNA used as material had been derived from T cells, B-cell-depleted T cells, or PBMCs.

CDR1 SQVTM and CDR2 ANQGSEA come from the germline V gene. This CDR3 is 14 amino acids long. J was trimmed by 7 bases and V by 4 bases; bases with no gene match: 8. Authors' analysis steps: Nucleated cell counts were estimated from reference gene primer amplification. Data came from immunoSEQ multiplex PCR; TCRdb stores just in-frame clones and leaves some out. The V and J calls and the clone size are those of that table, but D and trimming were determined from the DNA. The table shows around 170,000 clones, with about 83% occurring only once. The TCR originated in a woman of 80 years or more with acute or convalescent COVID-19. The sample consisted of peripheral blood. The V gene is TRBV29-1, the J gene TRBJ1-2; 11 bases map to TRBD1. CDR3 sequence: CSVVGGQGALGYTF. The CDR3, as DNA: TGCAGCGTTGTAGGAGGACAGGGGGCTCTTGGCTACACCTTC.